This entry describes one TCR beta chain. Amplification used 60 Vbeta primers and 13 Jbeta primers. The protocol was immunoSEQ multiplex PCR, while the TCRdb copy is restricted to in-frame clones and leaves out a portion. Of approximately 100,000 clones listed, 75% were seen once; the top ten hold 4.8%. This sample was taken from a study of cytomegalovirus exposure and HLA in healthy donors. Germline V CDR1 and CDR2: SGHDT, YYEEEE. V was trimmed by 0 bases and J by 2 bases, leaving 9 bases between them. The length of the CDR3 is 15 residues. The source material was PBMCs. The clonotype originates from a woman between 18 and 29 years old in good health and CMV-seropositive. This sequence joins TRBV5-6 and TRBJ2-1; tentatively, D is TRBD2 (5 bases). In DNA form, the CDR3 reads TGTGCCAGCAGCTTGGGAGGGCTCGCCTACAATGAGCAGTTCTTC. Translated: CASSLGGLAYNEQFF.